This T cell receptor beta chain is from a study of identical twins. Only healthy Caucasians were enrolled as donors. General study results and limits: Cord blood beta clonotypes present at high abundance carried fewer insertions; no such pattern appeared in memory repertoires. Researchers reported weaker excess twin sharing in beta out-of-frame sequences.

TCRdb analysed the 5' RACE reads with MiXCR anew, one entry per CDR3 protein. Of roughly 690,000 distinct CDR3 sequences in the sample, roughly 6.2% were seen once. This clonotype was found a few times. Its specificity is not known. CDR3 length: 14 amino acids. Germline-derived CDR1 and CDR2 are SGHTA and FQGNSA. The ends were cut back, 5 bases at V and 5 bases at J, with 16 bases in the middle. The sequenced sample consisted of naive T cells sorted from blood. The receptor was isolated from a young man in good health. The gene calls are TRBV7-2 and TRBJ2-7, with D unresolved. The CDR3 DNA reads TGTGCCAGCAGCCGGCCCAAGGATTCGGACGAGCAGTACTTC. This translates into CASSRPKDSDEQYF.